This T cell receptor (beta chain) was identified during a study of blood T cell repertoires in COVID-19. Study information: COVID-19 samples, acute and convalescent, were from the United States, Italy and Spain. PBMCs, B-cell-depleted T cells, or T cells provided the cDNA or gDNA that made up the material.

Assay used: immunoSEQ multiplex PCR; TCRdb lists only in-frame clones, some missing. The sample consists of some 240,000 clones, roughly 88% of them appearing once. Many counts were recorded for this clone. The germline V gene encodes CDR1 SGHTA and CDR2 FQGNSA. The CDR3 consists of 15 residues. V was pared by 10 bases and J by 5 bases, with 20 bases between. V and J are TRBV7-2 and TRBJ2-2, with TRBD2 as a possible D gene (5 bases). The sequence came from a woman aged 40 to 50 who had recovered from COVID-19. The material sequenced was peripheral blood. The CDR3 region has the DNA TGTGCCACCCGCACCGCCGGGGTGCGTACCGGGGAGCTGTTTTTT. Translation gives CATRTAGVRTGELFF.